One and the same sample provided the 8 T cell receptor beta chains below, sequenced in a study of blood T cell repertoires in COVID-19. Using immunoSEQ multiplex PCR, the repertoire was profiled, and TCRdb retains in-frame clones only, with some absent. The data hold approximately 150,000 clones, with around 86% observed a single time. Sequenced sample: peripheral blood. The receptors were sampled from a man aged 70 or older who had recovered from COVID-19.

The chain is built from TRBV28 and TRBJ1-4; D is possibly TRBD1 (5 bases). Germline CDR1 and CDR2: MDHEN and SYDVKM. Trimming removed 5 bases from V and 6 bases from J, with 19 bases in between. The CDR3 totals 16 residues. The CDR3 nucleotides read TGTGCCAGCAGTGCCCACAGGTTGAGGTCGTATGAAAAACTGTTTTTT. This gives the protein CASSAHRLRSYEKLFF.

Here the CDR3 reads CASRSGINGYTF. The CDR3 DNA sequence: TGTGCCAGCAGATCCGGGATTAATGGCTACACCTTC. This chain joins TRBV3-1 (or the pseudogene TRBV3-2) and TRBJ1-2; no clear D gene. The ends were cut back, 6 bases at V and 6 bases at J, with 11 bases in the middle. The V gene's germline CDR1 is LGHDT and CDR2 YNNKEL (reference sequence). This CDR3 is 12 amino acids long.

V and J are TRBV6-2 or TRBV6-3 and TRBJ2-1; no reliable D call. V was pared by 6 bases and J by 0 bases, with 6 bases between. In germline, CDR1 is MNHEY, CDR2 SVGEGT. CDR3 size: 13 residues. The CDR3 DNA is TGTGCCAGCAGCCAGAGCTCCTACAATGAGCAGTTCTTC. Translation: CASSQSSYNEQFF.

V usage is TRBV27 and J usage is TRBJ1-1, with 11 bases that match TRBD1. Trimming removed 4 bases from V and 1 base from J; junction bases left unmatched: 2. The CDR3 has 15 residues. Germline CDR1 and CDR2: MNHEY and SMNVEV (reference sequence). The CDR3 sequence is CASSSDRGRNTEAFF. CDR3 nucleotides: TGTGCCAGCAGTTCGGACAGGGGGCGGAACACTGAAGCTTTCTTT.

This clone was seen only a few times. The chain couples TRBV10-3 to TRBJ1-4, with TRBD1 matching over 9 bases. The CDR3 sequence is 15 residues long. Germline trimming cut 10 bases from V and 7 bases from J; bases unmatched to any gene: 13. Germline V gene lookup returns CDR1 ENHRY and CDR2 SYGVKD. CDR3 amino acids: CATQDRDRASEKLFF. The CDR3 bases are TGTGCCACCCAGGACCGGGACAGGGCGAGTGAAAAACTGTTTTTT.

This clone was seen a handful of times. The rearrangement links TRBV2 to TRBJ1-3, with no clear D. This CDR3 is built from 14 residues. V was shortened by 4 bases and J by 2 bases, with 9 bases between the two germline ends. The germline V gene encodes CDR1 SNHLY and CDR2 FYNNEI. CDR3 nucleotide sequence: TGTGCCAGCAGTGTGGCCCTCACTGGAAACACCATATATTTT. Its protein is CASSVALTGNTIYF.

J is TRBJ2-1 and V is TRBV18; no reliable D call. The CDR3 runs 16 residues. The V and J ends lost 0 bases and 2 bases respectively, with 11 bases between them. Germline lookup yields CDR1 KGHSH and CDR2 LQKENI. For the CDR3, the DNA is TGTGCCAGCTCACCACCGGGCCAGTATACCTACAATGAGCAGTTCTTC. Amino acids: CASSPPGQYTYNEQFF.

The V and J genes are TRBV9 and TRBJ2-5, with 9 bases that match TRBD2. With V trimmed by 0 bases and J by 4 bases, 10 bases remained unmatched. The CDR3 sequence is 17 residues long. The V gene's germline CDR1 is SGDLS and CDR2 YYNGEE. The CDR3: CASSVGASGASGETQYF. CDR3 DNA: TGTGCCAGCAGCGTAGGGGCTAGCGGGGCTTCAGGAGAGACCCAGTACTTC.